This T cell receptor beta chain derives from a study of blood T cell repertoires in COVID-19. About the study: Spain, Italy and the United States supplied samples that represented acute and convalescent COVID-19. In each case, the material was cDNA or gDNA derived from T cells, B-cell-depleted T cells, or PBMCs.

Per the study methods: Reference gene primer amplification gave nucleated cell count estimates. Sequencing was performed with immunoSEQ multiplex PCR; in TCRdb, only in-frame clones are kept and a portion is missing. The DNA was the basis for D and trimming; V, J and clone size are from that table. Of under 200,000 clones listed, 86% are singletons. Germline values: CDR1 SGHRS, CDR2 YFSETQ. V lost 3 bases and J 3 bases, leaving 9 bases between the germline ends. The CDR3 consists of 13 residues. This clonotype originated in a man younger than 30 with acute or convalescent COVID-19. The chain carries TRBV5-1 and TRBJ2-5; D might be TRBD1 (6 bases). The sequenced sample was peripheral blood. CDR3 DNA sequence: TGCGCCAGCAGCTCACAGGGAAAAGAGACCCAGTACTTC. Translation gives CASSSQGKETQYF.